This TCR beta chain stems from a study of T-cell reconstitution after alpha-beta-depleted transplantation in children. Germline V gene lookup returns CDR1 WNHNN and CDR2 SYGVQD (reference sequence). The V and J ends lost 6 bases and 5 bases respectively, with 12 bases between them. The CDR3 contains 13 residues. This clonotype has a handful of counts. Using unique molecular identifiers, the investigators prepared the TCRbeta library. TCRdb independently ran MiXCR on the PCR reads; one entry per CDR3 protein. The sample carries around 800,000 distinct CDR3 sequences, approximately 15% recorded once. This clonotype was obtained from a male patient between 10 and 17 years old who had a stem cell transplant for acute lymphoblastic leukemia, so the T cells may come from the graft donor. The specimen comprised PBMCs, mostly from graft donor cells, sampled 360 days after TCRalphabeta/CD19-depleted stem cell transplant. This chain joins TRBV10-1 and TRBJ2-3; perhaps D is TRBD1 or TRBD2 (5 bases each). CDR3 protein: CASRRGIRDTQYF. The CDR3 nucleotides are TGCGCCAGCAGGAGGGGAATAAGAGATACGCAGTATTTT.